These 27 T cell receptor beta chains were sequenced from one sample in a study of lymphopenia after photon versus proton radiotherapy. Repertoires were generated with immunoSEQ multiplex PCR, while TCRdb's copy carries only in-frame clones and drops some. The sample lists 42,000 or so clones, around 81% seen once, with about 24% in the top ten. Specimen: peripheral blood, collected from a patient treated with proton-based radiotherapy. These receptors originate from a woman aged 70-85 years with pancreatic cancer.

The chain combines TRBV30 with TRBJ2-7; 7 bases match TRBD1. The CDR3 length is 12 residues. V trimming: 3 bases; J trimming: 13 bases; junction bases outside the gene matches: 12. The germline V gene encodes CDR1 GTSNPN and CDR2 SVGIG (reference sequence). The CDR3 coding sequence is TGTGCCTGGAGCGCCGCACAGGGGCTTCGCTACTTC. Translated, it gives CAWSAAQGLRYF.

V is TRBV18 and J is TRBJ2-1; tentatively, D is TRBD2 (6 bases). Germline V CDR1 and CDR2: KGHSH, LQKENI. CDR3 length: 15 residues. The V gene lost 10 bases and the J gene lost 3 bases, with 19 bases spanning the gap. In nucleotides, the CDR3 is TGTGCCACCCACAACGGGGGTGAAGGCTACAATGAGCAGTTCTTC. Encoded protein: CATHNGGEGYNEQFF. Supplemented by reference TRBV18 and TRBJ2-1, the full variable domain reads NAGVMQNPRHLVRRRGQEARLRCSPMKGHSHVYWYRQLPEEGLKFMVYLQKENIIDESGMPKERFSAEFPKEGPSILRIQQVVRGDSAAYFCATHNGGEGYNEQFFGPGTRLTVL.

This clone was found a few times. J is TRBJ1-3 and V is TRBV2, with a possible D match to TRBD1 (6 bases). Germline V lookup: CDR1 SNHLY, CDR2 FYNNEI. The CDR3 length is 17 residues. Between the trimmed V and J ends, which lost 5 bases and 3 bases, there was a span of 20 bases. CDR3: CASSRFRDTSSGNTIYF. The DNA for the CDR3 is TGTGCCAGCAGTAGATTCCGGGACACTTCTAGTGGAAACACCATATATTTT.

The chain is built from TRBV28 and TRBJ2-7; TRBD1 matches 7 bases. The V and J ends lost 2 bases and 0 bases, in that order; junction bases with no gene match: 4. From germline, CDR1 is MDHEN and CDR2 SYDVKM. The CDR3 is 15 amino acids. CDR3 in DNA: TGTGCCAGCAGTTTAGGGACAGTGAACTCCTACGAGCAGTACTTC. It codes for CASSLGTVNSYEQYF.

The CDR3 sequence: CSGGQGGTEAFF. CDR3 sequence (DNA): TGCAGCGGAGGACAGGGCGGGACTGAAGCTTTCTTT. The V gene is TRBV29-1, the J gene TRBJ1-1; 8 bases agree with TRBD1. The germline gives CDR1 SQVTM, CDR2 ANQGSEA. There are 12 residues in the CDR3. V was pared by 7 bases and J by 5 bases, with 6 bases of the junction left unmatched.

The chain combines TRBV4-3 with TRBJ2-7; TRBD1 is a possible D gene (6 bases). This CDR3 region has 18 residues. Per the germline V gene, CDR1 is LGHNA and CDR2 is YSLEER. The ends were cut back, 0 bases at V and 3 bases at J, with 21 bases in the middle. The CDR3 DNA reads TGCGCCAGCAGCCAAGATCTATCCGGAGAGACAGGTGTCTACGAGCAGTACTTC. It encodes CASSQDLSGETGVYEQYF.

The chain employs TRBV18 and TRBJ1-4; D uncertain. Trimming took off 0 bases at V and 6 bases at J, with 14 bases between the two ends. CDR1 is KGHSH, CDR2 LQKENI, per germline. The CDR3 contains 16 residues. CDR3 in DNA: TGTGCCAGCTCACCACCCAATGGCGGACGCTATGAAAAACTGTTTTTT. Translating gives CASSPPNGGRYEKLFF.

This CDR3 reads CAIPLLAGRHNEQFF. The CDR3 nucleotides read TGTGCCATCCCATTACTAGCGGGAAGACACAATGAGCAGTTCTTC. The rearrangement uses TRBV5-4 and TRBJ2-1; 10 bases match TRBD2. CDR1 and CDR2 (germline): SGHNT, YYREEE (reference sequence). This CDR3 is 15 amino acids long. V dropped 9 bases and J dropped 5; count of bases not matched to a gene: 11.

This chain connects TRBV14 to TRBJ1-3; no definite D call. The CDR3 is made up of 16 amino acids. The V gene's germline CDR1 is SGHDN and CDR2 FVKESK. V dropped 1 base and J dropped 4 bases, with 14 bases sitting between them. The CDR3 DNA reads TGTGCCAGCAGCCAAGCACTGTTGCTCTTGGGAAACACCATATATTTT. This encodes CASSQALLLLGNTIYF. The full variable domain, completed using reference TRBV14 and TRBJ1-3, is EAGVTQFPSHSVIEKGQTVTLRCDPISGHDNLYWYRRVMGKEIKFLLHFVKESKQDESGMPNNRFLAERTGGTYSTLKVQPAELEDSGVYFCASSQALLLLGNTIYFGEGSWLTVV.

The chain combines TRBV4-2 with TRBJ2-1; 7 bases match TRBD2. Germline CDR1 LGHNA, CDR2 YNFKEQ. The CDR3 is made up of 14 amino acids. V shed 3 bases, J shed 9 bases, and the junction held 8 bases outside the gene matches. The CDR3 DNA reads TGTGCCAGCAGCCACGGACGGGGGGATACTGAGCAGTTCTTC. It translates to CASSHGRGDTEQFF.

V and J are TRBV29-1 and TRBJ2-7, with 10 nucleotides matching TRBD1. Germline CDR1 and CDR2: SQVTM and ANQGSEA. J was trimmed by 4 bases and V by 8 bases; bases with no gene match: 11. The CDR3 totals 14 residues. The CDR3 coding sequence is TGCAGCACGGGGTCCCGGGACAGGGGTTACGAGCAGTACTTC. It specifies CSTGSRDRGYEQYF.

The chain combines TRBV5-1 with TRBJ2-7; 8 nucleotides align to TRBD2. V gave up 1 base and J gave up 0 bases; unmatched junction bases: 6. The CDR3 sequence is 16 residues long. In germline, CDR1 is SGHRS, CDR2 YFSETQ. This chain's CDR3 is CASSLRRLAGSYEQYF. The CDR3 DNA is TGCGCCAGCAGCTTGCGGAGGCTAGCGGGCTCCTACGAGCAGTACTTC.

Comment on this clone: Mismatch with germline at one junction end may stem from a read error. This chain uses TRBV28 with TRBJ1-2; D might be TRBD1 (5 bases). Germline V gives CDR1 MDHEN, CDR2 SYDVKM. CDR3 length equals 13 residues. In DNA, the CDR3 is TGTGCCAGCAGTCCGGACACAGTCTATGACTACACCTTC. Encoded protein: CASSPDTVYDYTF.

This chain connects TRBV7-8 to TRBJ1-1; 8 nucleotides agree with TRBD1. The V and J ends lost 5 bases and 3 bases, in that order; junction bases with no gene match: 11. The CDR3 is 16 residues long. Germline V gene lookup returns CDR1 SGHVS and CDR2 FQNEAQ. The CDR3: CASSPKRTGWDTEAFF. In DNA form, the CDR3 reads TGTGCCAGCAGCCCCAAACGGACAGGGTGGGACACTGAAGCTTTCTTT.

This clone came up once. This sequence joins TRBV7-9 and TRBJ1-5; no reliable D call. This CDR3 is built from 12 residues. Germline assignment: CDR1 SEHNR and CDR2 FQNEAQ (reference sequence). Trimming removed 3 bases at V and 7 bases at J, with 7 bases between. CDR3 in DNA: TGTGCCAGCAGCTTGGAGAGCCAGCCCCAGCATTTT. Translated: CASSLESQPQHF.

This chain connects TRBV14 to TRBJ2-7; D unclear. Germline V lookup: CDR1 SGHDN, CDR2 FVKESK. Deletions cut 3 bases from V and 4 bases from J, with 4 bases between. The CDR3 covers 11 residues. The CDR3: CASSQGYEQYF. The CDR3 coding sequence is TGTGCCAGCAGCCAGGGATACGAGCAGTACTTC. The full variable domain, its missing parts supplied by reference TRBV14 and TRBJ2-7, is EAGVTQFPSHSVIEKGQTVTLRCDPISGHDNLYWYRRVMGKEIKFLLHFVKESKQDESGMPNNRFLAERTGGTYSTLKVQPAELEDSGVYFCASSQGYEQYFGPGTRLTVT.

V is TRBV27 and J is TRBJ1-3; D gene unclear. The ends were cut back, 8 bases at V and 0 bases at J, with 11 bases in the middle. CDR1 and CDR2 from the germline V gene are MNHEY and SMNVEV (reference sequence). This CDR3 spans 14 amino acids. CDR3: CASRITYSGNTIYF. CDR3 DNA sequence: TGTGCCAGCCGGATAACCTACTCTGGAAACACCATATATTTT.

The V and J genes are TRBV27 and TRBJ2-1; the match to TRBD2 covers 12 bases. Trimming took 2 bases from V and 4 from J; bases not matched to a gene: 3. The germline V gene encodes CDR1 MNHEY and CDR2 SMNVEV (reference sequence). The CDR3 contains 16 residues. The CDR3 reads CASSLIGLAGYNEQFF. In nucleotides, the CDR3 is TGTGCCAGCAGTTTAATAGGACTAGCGGGATACAATGAGCAGTTCTTC.

The chain links TRBV5-1 to TRBJ2-3; 7 positions match TRBD1. CDR1 SGHRS and CDR2 YFSETQ come from the germline V gene. CDR3 length: 15 amino acids. V shed 4 bases, J shed 2 bases, and the junction held 7 bases outside the gene matches. CDR3 sequence reads: CASSPRTGVTDTQYF. The CDR3, as DNA: TGCGCCAGCAGCCCAAGGACAGGAGTCACAGATACGCAGTATTTT.

Comment on this clone: The same CDR3 is also encoded by other DNA sequences in this sample. The chain recombines TRBV18 with TRBJ2-7; perhaps D is TRBD1 or TRBD2 (5 bases each). This CDR3 comprises 14 residues. CDR1 and CDR2 (germline): KGHSH, LQKENI. Trimming took 3 bases from V and 0 from J, leaving 9 bases between them. CDR3 sequence reads: CASSPSGSSYEQYF. In nucleotides, the CDR3 is TGTGCCAGCTCACCTTCAGGGAGCTCCTACGAGCAGTACTTC.

The chain uses TRBV6-5 and TRBJ1-2; tentatively, D is TRBD1 (6 bases). With 6 bases removed from V and 3 bases from J, the gap between germline ends came to 11 bases. Germline CDR1 is MNHEY and CDR2 is SVGAGI. The CDR3 sequence is 13 residues long. The CDR3 loop is CASSLQGDYGYTF. CDR3 nucleotides: TGTGCCAGCAGCTTACAGGGCGACTATGGCTACACCTTC.

This clone was found a few times. The CDR3 loop reads CASSDTGASTDTQYF. In DNA, the CDR3 is TGTGCCAGCAGTGATACAGGGGCTAGCACAGATACGCAGTATTTT. The chain employs TRBV27 and TRBJ2-3, with 7 bases that match TRBD1. Germline-derived CDR1 and CDR2 are MNHEY and SMNVEV (reference sequence). The junction had 5 bases not matched to a gene; V was cut back by 5 bases and J by 0 bases. This CDR3 is 15 amino acids long.

The rearrangement links TRBV10-3 to TRBJ2-2; 12 bases map to TRBD2. Germline V gene lookup returns CDR1 ENHRY and CDR2 SYGVKD. CDR3 size: 15 residues. The junction had 4 bases not matched to a gene; V was cut back by 5 bases and J by 6 bases. The CDR3 coding sequence is TGTGCCATCAGTTTGACTAGCGGGAGAGCCGGGGAGCTGTTTTTT. Its protein product is CAISLTSGRAGELFF.

This chain uses TRBV20-1 with TRBJ2-7; weak D call: TRBD2 (6 bases). V was trimmed by 3 bases and J by 6 bases, leaving 9 bases between them. Germline CDR1 reads DFQATT; CDR2 reads SNEGSKA (reference sequence). The CDR3 has 11 residues. The CDR3 spells CSARHGSEQYF. The CDR3 DNA is TGCAGTGCTAGGCACGGGAGCGAGCAGTACTTC.

J is TRBJ1-3 and V is TRBV6-1; 10 bases align to TRBD1. The CDR3 loop spans 14 amino acids. Germline V gene sequence: CDR1 MNHNS, CDR2 SASEGT. After removal of 4 bases from V and 8 bases from J, the junction contained 5 bases not matched to a gene. The CDR3 here is CASSARTGGDTIYF. The CDR3 DNA is TGTGCCAGCAGTGCACGGACAGGGGGGGACACCATATATTTT.

This chain's CDR3 is CASIAAGPSYEQYF. The CDR3 bases are TGTGCCAGCATTGCGGCGGGCCCCTCCTACGAGCAGTACTTC. This sequence joins TRBV6-8 and TRBJ2-5; perhaps TRBD2 as D (5 bases). The J call may not be correct, given that the DNA end is closer to TRBJ2-7. The CDR3 runs to 14 residues. The germline V gene encodes CDR1 MNHGY and CDR2 SAAAGT.

V gene TRBV5-1 combines with J gene TRBJ2-1, with 7 bases matching TRBD2. Germline V CDR1 and CDR2: SGHRS, YFSETQ. This CDR3 has 16 residues. V was pared by 0 bases and J by 6 bases, with 9 bases of the junction left unmatched. In DNA, the CDR3 is TGCGCCAGCAGCTTGGGGGAGGGAGTCGGTTTCAATGAGCAGTTCTTC. It specifies CASSLGEGVGFNEQFF.